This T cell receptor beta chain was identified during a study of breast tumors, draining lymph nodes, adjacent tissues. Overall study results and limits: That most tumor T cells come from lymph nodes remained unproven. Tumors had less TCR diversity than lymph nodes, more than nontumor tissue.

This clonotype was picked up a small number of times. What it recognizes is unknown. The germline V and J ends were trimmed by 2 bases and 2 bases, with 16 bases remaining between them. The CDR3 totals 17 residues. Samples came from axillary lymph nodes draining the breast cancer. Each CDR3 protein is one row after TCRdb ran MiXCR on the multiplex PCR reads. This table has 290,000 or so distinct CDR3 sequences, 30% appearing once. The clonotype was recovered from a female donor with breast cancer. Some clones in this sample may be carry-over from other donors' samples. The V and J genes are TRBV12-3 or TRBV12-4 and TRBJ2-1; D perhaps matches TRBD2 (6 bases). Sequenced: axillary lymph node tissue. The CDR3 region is CASSLSLSGLPYNEQFF. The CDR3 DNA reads TGTGCCAGCAGTTTATCCCTTAGCGGCCTTCCCTACAATGAGCAGTTCTTC.